The present T cell receptor (beta chain) was sequenced within a study of blood T cell repertoires in COVID-19 (dated by TCRdb to about 2020). About the study as a whole: Collaborator samples came from the United States, Italy and Spain and covered acute and convalescent phases of COVID-19. A freely available public database, intended as a resource for researchers studying the immune response to SARS-CoV-2, is where the repertoires were released. Subjects who had been exposed to COVID-19, were actively infected with it, or had recovered from it provided the deeply sampled blood TCRbeta repertoires that made up the dataset. Samples were obtained from the ongoing ImmuneRACE study (first 160 participants) and from about 1,300 subjects provided by 6 global collaborators. Where available, HLA class I and class II types were obtained from metadata supplied by the sample provider rather than from assay-based typing. The prospective study material was composed of cDNA or gDNA derived from T cells, B-cell-depleted T cells, or PBMCs. A de-identified subject ID, COVID-19 status, age in years and sex were almost always included in the sample metadata. Overall results and qualifications from the work: The amount of clinical and demographic metadata varied by source and participant and was provided uncurated.

This clone was observed once. What this receptor recognizes is not known. No base-level quality is on record; no much larger clone is a single base apart. The CDR3 measures 17 amino acids from cysteine to phenylalanine. Of the read, only the CDR3 DNA is kept; its 51 bases are in frame from base 1. The immunoSEQ Assay, a bias-controlled multiplex PCR, was used to amplify TCRbeta CDR3 regions from genomic DNA. For the original study's pipeline: Nucleated cell counts per sample were estimated from amplification of reference gene primers within the assay. Sequence reads were collapsed and filtered to measure the absolute abundance of every unique TCRbeta CDR3 rearrangement. For each sample, productive Simpson clonality was calculated by taking the square root of Simpson's diversity index across productive rearrangements. The immuneACCESS repertoire file appears here via TCRdb, limited to in-frame rearrangements. These files lack a portion of the clones; in checked studies, under half of the deficit traces to unresolved V genes, and the cause of the others is not known. The DNA gave D and trimming, while V, J and clone size come from that table. For this sample the table gives some 120,000 clones, of which around 76% were detected only once. 5.5% of the sample is in the top ten clones.

The collaborating institutions used their own protocols to collect whole blood in K2EDTA tubes. For TCRbeta analysis, collaborator samples were shipped as frozen whole blood, as isolated PBMCs, or as DNA extracted from either sample type. Sequencing was carried out using peripheral blood. This clonotype was obtained from a man in his fifties or sixties with acute or convalescent COVID-19. The V and J genes are TRBV21-1 and TRBJ1-6; the listed D gene, TRBD1, was not tested against the DNA. TRBV21-1 is an annotated pseudogene. The CDR3 here reads CASTRAGTGLYNSPLHF. Read as DNA, the sequence is TGTGCCAGCACCCGAGCCGGGACAGGGCTTTATAATTCACCCCTCCACTTT.